A selection of T cell receptor beta chains follows, all from one sample in a study of shared clonotypes between healthy human individuals. Libraries were prepared by immunoSEQ multiplex PCR; TCRdb keeps only in-frame clonotypes and omits some of them. This table holds approximately 2,300,000 clones, 92% found once. Material: naive CD4+ T cells from PBMCs. The receptors were sampled from a man between 18 and 35 years old in good health. Some clones in this sample may be carry-over from other donors' samples. Both conserved end residues are part of each CDR3. A D gene is named only where the DNA matches it firmly. Clone size is shown for a subset of rows, as once, few, many or a class of expanded clone.

abundance	v_gene	d_gene	j_gene	CDR3nt	CDR3aa
NA	TRBV5-1	TRBD1	TRBJ2-3	TGCGCCAGCAGCGGGGGACAGGGGAACCCCCATAGCACAGATACGCAGTATTTT	CASSGGQGNPHSTDTQYF
once	TRBV28	NA	TRBJ2-7	TGTGCCAGCAGTTTTAACAGCCTGTCCTACGAGCAGTACTTC	CASSFNSLSYEQYF
NA	TRBV9	TRBD2	TRBJ2-5	TGTGCCAGCAGCGCCGGACTAGCGGGAGAGACCCAGTACTTC	CASSAGLAGETQYF
once	TRBV25-1	TRBD1	TRBJ2-1	TGTGCCAGCAGTGACCTAACAGGGGGCTACAATGAGCAGTTCTTC	CASSDLTGGYNEQFF
once	TRBV5-1	TRBD1	TRBJ1-2	TGCGCCAGCAGGCGGACAGGGGGTGGCCCGGGGGGCTACACCTTC	CASRRTGGGPGGYTF
NA	TRBV6-5	NA	TRBJ2-2	TGTGCCAGCAGTTACTCAGCCCAGCGGAGAGGCGGGGAGCTGTTTTTT	CASSYSAQRRGGELFF
NA	TRBV5-6	NA	TRBJ1-3	TGTGCCAGCAGGGACCGGGGGGCCGGAAACACCATATATTTT	CASRDRGAGNTIYF
NA	TRBV9	NA	TRBJ1-2	TGTGCCAGCAGCGCGGGACCGCTGTCCTATGGCTACACCTTC	CASSAGPLSYGYTF
once	TRBV7-8	TRBD2	TRBJ2-7	TGTGCCAGCAGCCGACTAGCAAGCGAGCAGTACTTC	CASSRLASEQYF
NA	TRBV9	TRBD1	TRBJ2-1	TGTGCCAGCACACAGGGGGGAACCACCTACAATGAGCAGTTCTTC	CASTQGGTTYNEQFF
NA	TRBV28	TRBD1	TRBJ1-5	TGTGCCAGCAGGGCCGGGACAGGGGTCCATCAGCCCCAGCATTTT	CASRAGTGVHQPQHF
NA	TRBV11-2	NA	TRBJ2-7	TGTGCCAGCAGCGACCCGGTAAGGCGGGAAACCTACGAGCAGTACTTC	CASSDPVRRETYEQYF
NA	TRBV7-2	TRBD1	TRBJ2-7	TGTGCCAGCAGCACCAGGGGGCGCAGCTACGAGCAGTACTTC	CASSTRGRSYEQYF
NA	TRBV28	TRBD1	TRBJ2-1	TGTGCCAGCAGTTGGACAGGGTACAACAATGAGCAGTTCTTC	CASSWTGYNNEQFF
NA	TRBV28	NA	TRBJ2-2	TGTGCCAGCAGTCCCCATGACCCGAACCGGCGCACCGGGGAGCTGTTTTTT	CASSPHDPNRRTGELFF
NA	TRBV30	NA	TRBJ1-2	TGTGCCTGGACCGGGTCAGCCGCCAACTATGGCTACACCTTC	CAWTGSAANYGYTF
NA	TRBV7-2	NA	TRBJ2-7	TGTGCCAGCAGCTCCCCCGGGACAACCTCCTACGAGCAGTACTTC	CASSSPGTTSYEQYF